This entry describes one TCR beta chain. The CDR3 totals 15 residues. The V and J ends lost 4 bases and 7 bases, in that order; junction bases with no gene match: 8. Germline V gene lookup returns CDR1 KGHDR and CDR2 SFDVKD. The data are from a study of blood T cell repertoires in COVID-19. For the study at large: T cells, B-cell-depleted T cells, or PBMCs supplied cDNA or gDNA.

Some clones are missing from TCRdb's copy, which holds only in-frame ones; the method was immunoSEQ multiplex PCR. The sample lists about 130,000 clones, about 88% occurring once. This chain uses TRBV24-1 with TRBJ2-2; 7 nucleotides match TRBD1. The sample comprised peripheral blood. The receptor was isolated from a man in his sixties with COVID-19, enrolled during active disease. The CDR3 protein is CATSDLTGSSGELFF. The CDR3 region has the DNA TGTGCCACCAGTGACTTGACAGGGAGTAGCGGGGAGCTGTTTTTT.